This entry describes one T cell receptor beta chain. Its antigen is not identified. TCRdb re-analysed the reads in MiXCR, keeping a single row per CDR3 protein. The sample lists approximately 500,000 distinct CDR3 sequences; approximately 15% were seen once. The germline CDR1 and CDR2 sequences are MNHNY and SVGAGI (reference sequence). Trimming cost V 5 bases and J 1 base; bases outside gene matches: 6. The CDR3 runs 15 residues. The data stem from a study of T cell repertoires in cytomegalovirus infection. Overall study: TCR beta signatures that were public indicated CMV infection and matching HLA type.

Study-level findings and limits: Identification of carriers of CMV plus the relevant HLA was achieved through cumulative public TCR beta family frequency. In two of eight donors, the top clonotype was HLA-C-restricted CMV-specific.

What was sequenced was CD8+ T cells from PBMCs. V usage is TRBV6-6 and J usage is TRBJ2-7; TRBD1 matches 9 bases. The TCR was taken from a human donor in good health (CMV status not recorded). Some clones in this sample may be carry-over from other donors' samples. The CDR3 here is CASSPHRGRSYEQYF. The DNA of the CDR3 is TGTGCCAGCAGTCCCCACAGGGGGCGGTCCTACGAGCAGTACTTC.